The source of this T cell receptor (beta chain) is a study of cytomegalovirus exposure and HLA in healthy donors. Overall study findings and caveats: What was likely a sequencing artifact was a cluster of highly shared sequence variants. Reported results showed that the classifier diagnosed cytomegalovirus status with high specificity and sensitivity. Clonal expansion, a later analysis showed, was greater in HLA-associated TCR beta chains than in equally common others. Later genetic work tied a missense DCLRE1C variant to beta-chain V and J trimming.

PCR amplification relied on 60 Vbeta primers (plus 13 Jbeta primers). TCRdb's copy holds only in-frame clones and misses some; the assay was immunoSEQ multiplex PCR. The sample contains over 110,000 clones, approximately 80% of which appear only once. The CDR3 has 13 amino acids. Germline CDR1 is SGHVS and CDR2 is FNYEAQ. The V end was cut by 4 bases, the J end by 4 bases, with 8 bases between. On this clone itself: The antigen remains unidentified.

The source material was PBMCs. The chain is built from TRBV7-6 and TRBJ1-5; perhaps TRBD1 as D (5 bases). The TCR comes from a male donor in good health and CMV-seropositive. CDR3 DNA sequence: TGTGCCAGCAGCTCTAACAGGAATCAGCCCCAGCATTTT. Translating gives CASSSNRNQPQHF.